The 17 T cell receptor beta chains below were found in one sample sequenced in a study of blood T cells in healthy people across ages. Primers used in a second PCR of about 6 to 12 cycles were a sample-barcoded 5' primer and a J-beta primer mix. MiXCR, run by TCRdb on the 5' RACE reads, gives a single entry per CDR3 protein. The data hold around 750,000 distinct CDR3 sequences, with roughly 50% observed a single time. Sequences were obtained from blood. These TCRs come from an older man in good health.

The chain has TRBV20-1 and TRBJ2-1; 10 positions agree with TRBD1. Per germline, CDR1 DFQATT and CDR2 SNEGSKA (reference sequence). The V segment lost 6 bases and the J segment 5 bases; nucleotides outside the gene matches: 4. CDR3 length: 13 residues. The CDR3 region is CSAGTGVDNEQFF. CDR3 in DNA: TGCAGTGCAGGGACAGGGGTGGACAATGAGCAGTTCTTC.

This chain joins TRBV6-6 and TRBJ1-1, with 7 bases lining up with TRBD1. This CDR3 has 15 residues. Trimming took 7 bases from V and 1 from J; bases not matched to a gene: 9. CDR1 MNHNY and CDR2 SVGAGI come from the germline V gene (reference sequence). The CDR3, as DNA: TGTGCCAGCACCAAAGACAGGACAGGGAACACTGAAGCTTTCTTT. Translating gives CASTKDRTGNTEAFF.

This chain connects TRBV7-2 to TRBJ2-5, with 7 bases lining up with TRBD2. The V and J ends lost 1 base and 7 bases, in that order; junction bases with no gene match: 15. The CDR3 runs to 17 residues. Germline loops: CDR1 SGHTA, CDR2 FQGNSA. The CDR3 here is CASSLGGGSNEEWTQYF. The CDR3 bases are TGTGCCAGCAGCTTAGGGGGCGGGAGTAACGAAGAGTGGACCCAGTACTTC.

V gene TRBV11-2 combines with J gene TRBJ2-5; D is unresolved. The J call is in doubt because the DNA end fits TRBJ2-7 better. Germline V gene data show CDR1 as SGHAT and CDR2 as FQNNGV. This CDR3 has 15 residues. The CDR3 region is CASSSLLRLDYEQYF. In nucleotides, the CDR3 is TGTGCCAGCAGCTCGCTTCTTAGATTGGACTACGAGCAGTACTTC.

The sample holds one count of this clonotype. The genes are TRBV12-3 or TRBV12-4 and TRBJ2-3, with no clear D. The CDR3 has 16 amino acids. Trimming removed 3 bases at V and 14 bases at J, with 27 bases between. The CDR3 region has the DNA TGTGCCAGCAGTTTTTGGTTGGGGATAGAGCACAGATACGCGTATTTT. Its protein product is CASSFWLGIEHRYAYF.

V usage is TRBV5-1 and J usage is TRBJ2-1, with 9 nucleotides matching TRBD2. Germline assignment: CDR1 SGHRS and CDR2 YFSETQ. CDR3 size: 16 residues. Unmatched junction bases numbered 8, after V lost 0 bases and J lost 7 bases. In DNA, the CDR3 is TGCGCCAGCAGCTTGGGGGTAGCGGGAGACACTAATGAGCAGTTCTTC. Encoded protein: CASSLGVAGDTNEQFF.

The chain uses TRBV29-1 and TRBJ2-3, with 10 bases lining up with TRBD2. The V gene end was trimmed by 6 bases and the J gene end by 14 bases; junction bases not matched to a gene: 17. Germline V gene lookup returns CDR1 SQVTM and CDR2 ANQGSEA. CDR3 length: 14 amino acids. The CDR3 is CSVFSSGSGGYAYF. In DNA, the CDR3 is TGCAGCGTCTTTTCTAGCGGGAGTGGTGGATACGCGTATTTT.

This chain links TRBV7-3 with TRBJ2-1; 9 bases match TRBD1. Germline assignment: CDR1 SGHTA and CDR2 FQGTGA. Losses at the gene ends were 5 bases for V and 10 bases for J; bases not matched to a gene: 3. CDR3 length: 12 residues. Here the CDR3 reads CASSTGGGEQFF. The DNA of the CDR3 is TGTGCCAGCAGCACAGGGGGCGGGGAGCAGTTCTTC.

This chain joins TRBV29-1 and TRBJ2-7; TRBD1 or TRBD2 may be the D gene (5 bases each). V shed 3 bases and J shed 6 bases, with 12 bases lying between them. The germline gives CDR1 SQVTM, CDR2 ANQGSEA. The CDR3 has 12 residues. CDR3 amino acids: CSVEGVGGEQYF. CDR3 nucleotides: TGCAGCGTTGAGGGTGTTGGGGGCGAGCAGTACTTC.

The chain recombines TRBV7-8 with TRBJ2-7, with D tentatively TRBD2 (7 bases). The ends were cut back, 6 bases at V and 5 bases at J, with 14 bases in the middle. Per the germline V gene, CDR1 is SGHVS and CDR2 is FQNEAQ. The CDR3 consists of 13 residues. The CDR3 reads CASRPRGGNEQYF. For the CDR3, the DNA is TGTGCCAGCAGACCGAGGGGGGGCAACGAGCAGTACTTC.

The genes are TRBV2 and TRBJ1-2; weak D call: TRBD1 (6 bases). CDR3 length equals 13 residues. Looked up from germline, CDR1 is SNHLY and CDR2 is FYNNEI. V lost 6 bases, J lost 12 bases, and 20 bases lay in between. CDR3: CASRVQGDEGDTF. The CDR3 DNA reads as TGTGCCAGCAGGGTACAGGGAGATGAAGGCGACACCTTC.

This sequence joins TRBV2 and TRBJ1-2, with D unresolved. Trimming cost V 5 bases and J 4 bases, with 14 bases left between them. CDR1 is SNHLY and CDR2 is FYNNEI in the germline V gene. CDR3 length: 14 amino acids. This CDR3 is CASSSVRPSYGYTF. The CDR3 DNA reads TGTGCCAGCAGTTCAGTGAGACCTAGCTATGGCTACACCTTC.

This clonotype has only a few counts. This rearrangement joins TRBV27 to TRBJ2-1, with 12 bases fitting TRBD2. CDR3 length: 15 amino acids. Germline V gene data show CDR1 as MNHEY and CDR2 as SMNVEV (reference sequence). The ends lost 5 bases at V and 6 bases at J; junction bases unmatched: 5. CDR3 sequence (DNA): TGTGCCAGCAGTCTCCTACTAGCGGGAGGCAATGAGCAGTTCTTC. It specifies CASSLLLAGGNEQFF.

The CDR3 reads CASSGKSPSYNEQFF. CDR3 DNA: TGTGCCAGCAGTGGTAAATCTCCGTCCTACAATGAGCAGTTCTTC. The rearrangement links TRBV2 to TRBJ2-1; unclear D gene. V was shortened by 4 bases and J by 1 base, with 11 bases between the two germline ends. Germline V lookup: CDR1 SNHLY, CDR2 FYNNEI. The CDR3 is 15 amino acids. Complete variable domain (other parts from reference TRBV2 and TRBJ2-1): EPEVTQTPSHQVTQMGQEVILRCVPISNHLYFYWYRQILGQKVEFLVSFYNNEISEKSEIFDDQFSVERPDGSNFTLKIRSTKLEDSAMYFCASSGKSPSYNEQFFGPGTRLTVL.

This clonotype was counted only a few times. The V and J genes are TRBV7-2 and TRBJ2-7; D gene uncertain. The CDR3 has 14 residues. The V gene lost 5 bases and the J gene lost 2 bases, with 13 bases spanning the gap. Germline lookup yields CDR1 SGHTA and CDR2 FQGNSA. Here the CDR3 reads CASSPVARAYEQYF. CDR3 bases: TGTGCCAGCAGCCCGGTGGCTAGGGCCTACGAGCAGTACTTC.

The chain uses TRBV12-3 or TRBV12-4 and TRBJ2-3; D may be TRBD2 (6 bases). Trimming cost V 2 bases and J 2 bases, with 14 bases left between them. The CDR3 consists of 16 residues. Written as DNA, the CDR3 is TGTGCCAGCAGTTTATACGCCGGGACTTTCACAGATACGCAGTATTTT. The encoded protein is CASSLYAGTFTDTQYF.

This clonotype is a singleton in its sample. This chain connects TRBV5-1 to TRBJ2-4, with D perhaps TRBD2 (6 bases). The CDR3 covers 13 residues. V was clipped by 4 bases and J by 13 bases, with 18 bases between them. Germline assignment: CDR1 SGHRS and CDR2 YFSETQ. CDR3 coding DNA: TGCGCCAGCAGCCTGGGACTCGGTGGGGAGCAGTACTTC. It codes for CASSLGLGGEQYF.